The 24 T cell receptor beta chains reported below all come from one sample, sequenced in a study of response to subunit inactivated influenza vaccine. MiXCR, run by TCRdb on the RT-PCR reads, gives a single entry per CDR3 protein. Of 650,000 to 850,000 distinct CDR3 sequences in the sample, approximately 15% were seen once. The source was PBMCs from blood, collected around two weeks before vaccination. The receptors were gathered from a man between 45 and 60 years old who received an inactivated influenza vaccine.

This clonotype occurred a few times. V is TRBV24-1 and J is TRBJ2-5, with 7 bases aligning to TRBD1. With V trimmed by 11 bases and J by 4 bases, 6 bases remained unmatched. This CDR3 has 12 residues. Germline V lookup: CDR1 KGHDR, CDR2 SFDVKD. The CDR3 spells CAIGDRTETQYF. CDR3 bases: TGTGCCATCGGGGACAGAACAGAGACCCAGTACTTC.

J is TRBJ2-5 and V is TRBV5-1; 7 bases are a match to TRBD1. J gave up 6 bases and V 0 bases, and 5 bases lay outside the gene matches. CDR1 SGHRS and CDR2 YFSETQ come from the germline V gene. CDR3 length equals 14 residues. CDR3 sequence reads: CASSLGQGLKTQYF. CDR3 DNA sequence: TGCGCCAGCAGCTTGGGACAGGGTTTGAAGACCCAGTACTTC.

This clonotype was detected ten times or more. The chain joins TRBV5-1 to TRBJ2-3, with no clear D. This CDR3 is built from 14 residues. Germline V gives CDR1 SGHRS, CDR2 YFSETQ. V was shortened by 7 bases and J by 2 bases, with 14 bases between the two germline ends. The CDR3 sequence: CASSLRHLTDTQYF. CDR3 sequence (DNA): TGCGCCAGCTCTCTCCGACATCTCACAGATACGCAGTATTTT.

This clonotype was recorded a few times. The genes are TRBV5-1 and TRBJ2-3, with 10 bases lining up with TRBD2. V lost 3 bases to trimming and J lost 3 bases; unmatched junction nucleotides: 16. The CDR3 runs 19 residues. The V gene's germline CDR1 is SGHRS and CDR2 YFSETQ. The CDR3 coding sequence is TGCGCCAGCAGCTCCGGGTCCCGTCGACTAGCGGGTGGTACAGATACGCAGTATTTT. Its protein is CASSSGSRRLAGGTDTQYF.

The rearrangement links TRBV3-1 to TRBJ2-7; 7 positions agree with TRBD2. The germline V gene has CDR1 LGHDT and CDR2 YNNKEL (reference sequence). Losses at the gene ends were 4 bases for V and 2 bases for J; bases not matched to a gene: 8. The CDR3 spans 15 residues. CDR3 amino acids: CASSRAGTTTYEQYF. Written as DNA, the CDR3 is TGTGCCAGCAGCCGCGCCGGGACTACCACCTACGAGCAGTACTTC.

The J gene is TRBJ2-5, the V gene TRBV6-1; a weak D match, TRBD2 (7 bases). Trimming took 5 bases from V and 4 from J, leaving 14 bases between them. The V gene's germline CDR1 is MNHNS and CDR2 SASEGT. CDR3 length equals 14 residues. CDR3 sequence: CASSPGGRGETQYF. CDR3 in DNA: TGTGCCAGCAGTCCGGGGGGCCGGGGAGAGACCCAGTACTTC.

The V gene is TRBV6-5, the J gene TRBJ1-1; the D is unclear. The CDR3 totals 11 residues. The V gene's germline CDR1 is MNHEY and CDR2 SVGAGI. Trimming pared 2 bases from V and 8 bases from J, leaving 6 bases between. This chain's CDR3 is CASSYEGEAFF. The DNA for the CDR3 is TGTGCCAGCAGTTACGAGGGAGAAGCTTTCTTT.

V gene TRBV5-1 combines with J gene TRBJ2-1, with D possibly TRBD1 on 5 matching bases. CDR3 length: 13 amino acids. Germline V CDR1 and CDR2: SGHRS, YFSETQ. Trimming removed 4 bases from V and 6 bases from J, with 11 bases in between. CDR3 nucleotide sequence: TGCGCCAGCAGCAGGGGCCTTTTCAATGAGCAGTTCTTC. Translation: CASSRGLFNEQFF.

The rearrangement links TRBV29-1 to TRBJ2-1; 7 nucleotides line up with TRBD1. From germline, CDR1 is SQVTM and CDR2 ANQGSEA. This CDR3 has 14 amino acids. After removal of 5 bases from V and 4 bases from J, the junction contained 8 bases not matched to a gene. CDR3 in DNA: TGCAGCGTTTTGAAACGGACAGGATACAATGAGCAGTTCTTC. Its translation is CSVLKRTGYNEQFF.

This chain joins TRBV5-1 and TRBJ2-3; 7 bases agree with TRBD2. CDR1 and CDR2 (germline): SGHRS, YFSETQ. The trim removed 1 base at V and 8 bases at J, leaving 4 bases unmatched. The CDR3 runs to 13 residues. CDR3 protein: CASSLSGGSTQYF. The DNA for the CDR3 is TGCGCCAGCAGCTTGTCGGGGGGTTCTACGCAGTATTTT.

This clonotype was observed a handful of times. CDR3 in amino acids: CASSFPTGGRGTNEQFF. CDR3 DNA sequence: TGCGCCAGCAGCTTCCCAACGGGGGGCAGGGGTACCAATGAGCAGTTCTTC. V usage is TRBV5-1 and J usage is TRBJ2-1; TRBD2 is a possible D gene (7 bases). The CDR3 contains 17 residues. CDR1 and CDR2 from the germline V gene are SGHRS and YFSETQ. V dropped 2 bases and J dropped 6 bases, with 21 bases sitting between them.

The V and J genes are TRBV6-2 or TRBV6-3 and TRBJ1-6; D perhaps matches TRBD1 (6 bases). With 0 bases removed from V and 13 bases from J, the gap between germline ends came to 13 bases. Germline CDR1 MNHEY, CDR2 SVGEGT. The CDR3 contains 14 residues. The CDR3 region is CASSYSGGTSPLHF. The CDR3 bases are TGTGCCAGCAGTTACTCTGGGGGCACGTCCCCCCTCCACTTT.

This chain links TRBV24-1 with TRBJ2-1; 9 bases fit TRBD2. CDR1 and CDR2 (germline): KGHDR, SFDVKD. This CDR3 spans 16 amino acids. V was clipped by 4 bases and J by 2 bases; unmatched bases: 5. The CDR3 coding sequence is TGTGCCACCAGTGACCCCCGCGGGGGGGCCTACAATGAGCAGTTCTTC. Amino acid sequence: CATSDPRGGAYNEQFF.

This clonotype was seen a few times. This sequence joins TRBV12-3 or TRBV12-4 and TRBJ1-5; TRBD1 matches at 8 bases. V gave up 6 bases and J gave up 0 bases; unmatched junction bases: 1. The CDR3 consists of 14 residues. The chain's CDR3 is CASRGQVSNQPQHF. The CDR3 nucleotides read TGTGCCAGCAGGGGACAGGTTAGCAATCAGCCCCAGCATTTT.

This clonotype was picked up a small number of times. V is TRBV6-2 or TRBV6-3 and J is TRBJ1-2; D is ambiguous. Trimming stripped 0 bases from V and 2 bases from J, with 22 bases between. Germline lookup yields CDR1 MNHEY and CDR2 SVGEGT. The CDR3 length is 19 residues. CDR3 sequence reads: CASSYSIGLNRGTNYGYTF. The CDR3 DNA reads TGTGCCAGCAGTTACTCGATTGGCTTGAACAGAGGTACGAACTATGGCTACACCTTC.

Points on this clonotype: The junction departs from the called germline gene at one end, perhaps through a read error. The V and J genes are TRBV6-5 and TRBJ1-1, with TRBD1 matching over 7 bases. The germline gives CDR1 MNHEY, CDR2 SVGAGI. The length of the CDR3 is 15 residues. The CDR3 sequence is CASSYRDRMNTEAFF. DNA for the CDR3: TGTGCCAGCAGTTACAGGGACAGAATGAACACAGAAGCTTTCTTT.

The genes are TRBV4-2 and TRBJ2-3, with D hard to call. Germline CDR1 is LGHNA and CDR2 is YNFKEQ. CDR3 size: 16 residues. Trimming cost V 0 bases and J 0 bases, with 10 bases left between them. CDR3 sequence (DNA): TGTGCCAGCAGCCAAGATCGGGCTAGGAGCACAGATACGCAGTATTTT. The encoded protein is CASSQDRARSTDTQYF.

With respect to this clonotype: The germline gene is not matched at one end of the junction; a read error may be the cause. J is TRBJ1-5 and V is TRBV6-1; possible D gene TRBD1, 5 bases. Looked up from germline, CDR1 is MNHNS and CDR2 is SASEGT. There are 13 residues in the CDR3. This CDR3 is CASSGGANRPQHF. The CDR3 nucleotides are TGTGCCAGCAGTGGAGGGGCAAATCGGCCCCAGCATTTT.

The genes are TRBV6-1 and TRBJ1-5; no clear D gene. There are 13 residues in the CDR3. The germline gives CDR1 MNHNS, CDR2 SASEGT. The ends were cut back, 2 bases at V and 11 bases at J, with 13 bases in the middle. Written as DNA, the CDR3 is TGTGCCAGCAGTGAACGTGGGTGGTGGGCCCAGCATTTT. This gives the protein CASSERGWWAQHF.

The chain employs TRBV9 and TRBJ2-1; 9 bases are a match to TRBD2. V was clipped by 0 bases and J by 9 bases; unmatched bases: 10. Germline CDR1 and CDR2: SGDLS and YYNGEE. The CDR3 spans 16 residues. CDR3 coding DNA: TGTGCCAGCAGCGTAGGGTTTAGCGGGGGCTGGGGTGAGCAGTTCTTC. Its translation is CASSVGFSGGWGEQFF.

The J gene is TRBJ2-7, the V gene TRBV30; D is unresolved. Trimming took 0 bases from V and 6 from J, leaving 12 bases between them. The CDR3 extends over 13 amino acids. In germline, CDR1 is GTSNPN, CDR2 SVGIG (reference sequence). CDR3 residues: CAWSVQFQAEQYF. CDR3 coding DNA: TGTGCCTGGAGTGTACAGTTCCAAGCCGAGCAGTACTTC.

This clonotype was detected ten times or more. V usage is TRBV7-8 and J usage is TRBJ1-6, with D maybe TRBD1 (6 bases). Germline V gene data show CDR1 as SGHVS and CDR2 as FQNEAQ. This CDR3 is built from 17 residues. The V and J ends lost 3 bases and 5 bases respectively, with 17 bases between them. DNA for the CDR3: TGTGCCAGCAGCTTTGCTAGAGGGGGGAATAATAATTCACCCCTCCACTTT. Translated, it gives CASSFARGGNNNSPLHF.

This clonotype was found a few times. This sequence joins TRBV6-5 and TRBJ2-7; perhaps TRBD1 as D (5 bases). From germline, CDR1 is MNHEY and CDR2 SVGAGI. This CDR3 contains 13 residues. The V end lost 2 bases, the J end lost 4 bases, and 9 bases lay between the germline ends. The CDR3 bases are TGTGCCAGCAGTTACCAGACAGCGTACGAGCAGTACTTC. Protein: CASSYQTAYEQYF.

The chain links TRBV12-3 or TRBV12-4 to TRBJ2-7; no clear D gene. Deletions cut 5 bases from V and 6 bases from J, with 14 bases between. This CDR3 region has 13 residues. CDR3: CASSPQAQAEQYF. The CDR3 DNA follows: TGTGCCAGCAGTCCTCAGGCGCAGGCCGAGCAGTACTTC.